This record looks at one T cell receptor (beta chain) sequence and its context. Antigen: not known. This sample is drawn from a study of blood T cells in healthy people across ages. CDR1 SGHRS and CDR2 YFSETQ come from the germline V gene. V lost 3 bases to trimming and J lost 2 bases; unmatched junction nucleotides: 8. The CDR3 spans 16 residues. Study-wide results and limits: Any changes in expanded clonotypes were possibly confounded, as donor CMV status remained unknown. More naive CD4+ cells and higher diversity were found in long-lived than in aged donors. The study could not conclusively compare naive and antigen-experienced cells, given its unsorted PBMCs. While age rose, TCR beta diversity per million T cells dropped in a roughly linear way.

A second PCR, run for roughly 7 to 11 cycles, used a sample-barcoded 5' primer plus a J-beta primer mix. TCRdb called the 5' RACE reads again in MiXCR, with one record for every CDR3 protein. In the table there are approximately 600,000 distinct CDR3 sequences, under 65% of which are singletons. Sequencing was done on a sample of blood. This clonotype was obtained from a man between 60 and 70 years old in good health. This chain joins TRBV5-1 and TRBJ2-1; 7 bases fit TRBD2. The CDR3 region has the DNA TGCGCCAGCAGCTCGGGGCTGGGGGGGACCTACAATGAGCAGTTCTTC. Amino acid sequence: CASSSGLGGTYNEQFF.